This entry describes one TCR beta chain. Trimming removed 4 bases from V and 2 bases from J, with 15 bases in between. The CDR3 length is 15 residues. Germline V gene lookup returns CDR1 SGHRS and CDR2 YFSETQ. TCRdb's table, derived via immunoSEQ multiplex PCR, lists solely in-frame clones and lacks some. Counted here are about 190,000 clones, about nine tenths occurring once; the ten biggest clones make up 1.5% to 2%. The source of the sample is a study of blood T cell repertoires in COVID-19. Study context: Sites in the United States, Italy and Spain provided acute and convalescent COVID-19 samples.

The genes are TRBV5-1 and TRBJ2-5, with D unresolved. The sequence derives from a man younger than 30 with active or convalescent COVID-19. The sequenced sample was peripheral blood. The CDR3 DNA reads TGCGCCAGCAGCATACTCCCGGGTAGTCAAGAGACCCAGTACTTC. Translation: CASSILPGSQETQYF.